Reported below is one T cell receptor (beta chain). The entry originates in a study of blood T cells in healthy people across ages. Together with a sample-barcoded 5' primer, a J-beta primer mix was included in a second PCR lasting about 7 to 11 cycles. TCRdb passed the 5' RACE reads through MiXCR, listing each CDR3 protein once. The sample includes about 650,000 distinct CDR3 sequences, roughly 32% seen only once; the top ten take approximately 15%. Per the germline V gene, CDR1 is MNHEY and CDR2 is SMNVEV (reference sequence). V shed 6 bases and J shed 5 bases, with 14 bases lying between them. The CDR3 is 14 amino acids.

The chain combines TRBV27 with TRBJ2-1, with D tentatively TRBD2 (5 bases). Sequencing input: blood. This receptor was identified in a woman over 75 in good health. The CDR3 bases are TGTGCCAGCAGCTTAACTAGTGGGGACAATGAGCAGTTCTTC. It is translated as CASSLTSGDNEQFF.